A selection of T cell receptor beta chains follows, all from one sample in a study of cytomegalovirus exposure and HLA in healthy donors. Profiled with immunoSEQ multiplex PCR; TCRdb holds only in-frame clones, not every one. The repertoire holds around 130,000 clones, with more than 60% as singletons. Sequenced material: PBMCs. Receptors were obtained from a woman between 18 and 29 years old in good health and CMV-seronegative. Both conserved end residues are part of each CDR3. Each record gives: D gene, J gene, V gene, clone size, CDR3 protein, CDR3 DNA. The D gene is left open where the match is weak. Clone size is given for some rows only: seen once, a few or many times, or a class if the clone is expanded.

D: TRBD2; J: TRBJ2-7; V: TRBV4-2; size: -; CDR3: CASSPSGSGYEQYF; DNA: TGTGCCAGCAGCCCTAGCGGGAGTGGGTACGAGCAGTACTTC
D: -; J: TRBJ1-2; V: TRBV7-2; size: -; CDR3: CASSTSTGGGYTF; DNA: TGTGCCAGCAGCACCAGCACGGGAGGCGGCTACACCTTC
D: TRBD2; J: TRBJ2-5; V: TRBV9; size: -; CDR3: CASSPGGNQETQYF; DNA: TGTGCCAGCAGCCCCGGGGGGAACCAAGAGACCCAGTACTTC
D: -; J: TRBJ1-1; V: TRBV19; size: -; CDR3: CASSTQRDTEAFF; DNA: TGTGCCAGTAGTACCCAACGGGACACTGAAGCTTTCTTT
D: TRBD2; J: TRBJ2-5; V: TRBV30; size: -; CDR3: CAWSWRPSGGGVQETQYF; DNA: TGTGCCTGGAGTTGGAGGCCTAGCGGGGGTGGGGTCCAAGAGACCCAGTACTTC
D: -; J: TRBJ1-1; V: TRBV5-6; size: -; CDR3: CASSLVRAEAFF; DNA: TGTGCCAGCAGCTTGGTGCGGGCTGAAGCTTTCTTT
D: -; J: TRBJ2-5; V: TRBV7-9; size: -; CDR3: CASSLSTREETQYF; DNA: TGTGCCAGCAGCTTATCGACGAGGGAGGAGACCCAGTACTTC
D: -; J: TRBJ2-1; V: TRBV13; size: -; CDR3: CASSQERNYNEQFF; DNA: TGTGCCAGCAGCCAGGAAAGGAACTACAATGAGCAGTTCTTC
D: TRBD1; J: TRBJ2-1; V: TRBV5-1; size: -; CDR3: CASSPTGQGHNEQFF; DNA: TGCGCCAGCAGCCCCACGGGACAGGGTCACAATGAGCAGTTCTTC
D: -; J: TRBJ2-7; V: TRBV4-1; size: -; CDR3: CASSQDSGYYSYEQYF; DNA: TGCGCCAGCAGCCAAGATTCCGGGTATTATTCCTACGAGCAGTACTTC
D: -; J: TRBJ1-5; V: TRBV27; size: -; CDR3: CASSFLPRGNQPQHF; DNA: TGTGCCAGCAGTTTTCTCCCGAGGGGCAATCAGCCCCAGCATTTT
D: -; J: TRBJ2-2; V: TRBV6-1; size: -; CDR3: CASRHTGNGELFF; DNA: TGTGCCAGCAGACATACAGGAAACGGGGAGCTGTTTTTT
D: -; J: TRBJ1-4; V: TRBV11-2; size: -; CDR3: CASSLAREKLFF; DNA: TGTGCCAGCAGCTTAGCCCGTGAAAAACTGTTTTTT
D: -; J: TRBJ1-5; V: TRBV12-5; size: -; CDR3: CASGLNQPQHF; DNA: TGTGCTAGTGGTCTCAATCAGCCCCAGCATTTT
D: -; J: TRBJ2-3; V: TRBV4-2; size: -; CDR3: CASSLGTIADTQYF; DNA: TGTGCCAGCAGCCTTGGGACAATTGCAGATACGCAGTATTTT
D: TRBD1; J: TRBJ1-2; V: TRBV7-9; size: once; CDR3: CASSLAPGGEGYTF; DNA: TGTGCCAGCAGCTTAGCTCCAGGGGGAGAAGGCTACACCTTC
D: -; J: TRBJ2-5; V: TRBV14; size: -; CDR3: CASQGQQETQYF; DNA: TGTGCCAGCCAAGGACAGCAAGAGACCCAGTACTTC
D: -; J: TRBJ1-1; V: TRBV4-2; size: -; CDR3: CASSQVQISTGNTEAFF; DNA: TGTGCCAGCAGCCAAGTTCAAATCTCCACAGGGAACACTGAAGCTTTCTTT
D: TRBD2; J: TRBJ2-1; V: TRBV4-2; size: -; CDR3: CASSQAQGLAGSYNEQFF; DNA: TGTGCCAGCAGCCAAGCCCAGGGACTAGCGGGATCCTACAATGAGCAGTTCTTC
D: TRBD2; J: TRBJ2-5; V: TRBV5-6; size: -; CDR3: CASSFLAGREETQYF; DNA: TGTGCCAGCAGCTTCTTAGCGGGGAGGGAAGAGACCCAGTACTTC
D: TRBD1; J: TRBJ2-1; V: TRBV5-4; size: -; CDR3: CASSPDRGTYNEQFF; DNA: TGTGCCAGCAGCCCCGACAGGGGTACCTACAATGAGCAGTTCTTC
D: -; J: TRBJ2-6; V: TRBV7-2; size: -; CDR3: CASSLVGSSGANVLTF; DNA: TGTGCCAGCAGCTTAGTAGGGAGCTCTGGGGCCAACGTCCTGACTTTC
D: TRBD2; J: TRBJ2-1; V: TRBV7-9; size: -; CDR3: CASSPRTSDEQFF; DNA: TGTGCCAGCAGCCCCCGGACTAGTGATGAGCAGTTCTTC
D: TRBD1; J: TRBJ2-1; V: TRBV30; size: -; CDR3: CAWSVTGLEQFF; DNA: TGTGCCTGGAGTGTGACAGGGCTTGAGCAGTTCTTC
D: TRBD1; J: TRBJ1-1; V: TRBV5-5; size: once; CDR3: CASSFDRDTEAFF; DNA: TGTGCCAGCAGCTTCGACAGGGACACTGAAGCTTTCTTT
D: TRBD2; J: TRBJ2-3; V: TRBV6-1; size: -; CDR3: CALRTSGTDTQYF; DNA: TGTGCCCTGAGAACTAGCGGTACAGATACGCAGTATTTT
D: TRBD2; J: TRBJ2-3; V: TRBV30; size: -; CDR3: CAWSVMRTSGRTDTQYF; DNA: TGTGCCTGGAGTGTAATGAGAACTAGCGGGAGAACAGATACGCAGTATTTT
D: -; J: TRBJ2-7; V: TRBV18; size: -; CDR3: CASSAGSLLEQYF; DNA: TGTGCCAGCTCAGCCGGGAGTCTCCTCGAGCAGTACTTC
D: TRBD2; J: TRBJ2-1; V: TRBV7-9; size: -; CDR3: CASSPRLAGSYNEQFF; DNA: TGTGCCAGCAGCCCCCGCCTAGCGGGCTCCTACAATGAGCAGTTCTTC
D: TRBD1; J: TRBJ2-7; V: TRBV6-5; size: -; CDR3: CASGTGTGFDEQYF; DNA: TGTGCCAGCGGAACGGGGACAGGGTTCGACGAGCAGTACTTC
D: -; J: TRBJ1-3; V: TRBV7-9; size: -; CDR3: CASSLVVRNGGNTIYF; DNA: TGTGCCAGCAGCTTAGTCGTCAGGAATGGTGGAAACACCATATATTTT
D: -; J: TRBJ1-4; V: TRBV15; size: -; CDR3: CATSPGDRGEKLFF; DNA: TGTGCCACCAGCCCAGGGGATAGAGGAGAAAAACTGTTTTTT
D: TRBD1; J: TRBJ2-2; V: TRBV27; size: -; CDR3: CASSSPTYRGQRAGELFF; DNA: TGTGCCAGCAGTTCCCCTACCTACAGGGGGCAAAGGGCCGGGGAGCTGTTTTTT
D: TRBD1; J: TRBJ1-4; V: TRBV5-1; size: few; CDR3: CASSVRTGRLSGEKLFF; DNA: TGCGCCAGCAGCGTCAGGACAGGCCGTCTCAGCGGGGAAAAACTGTTTTTT
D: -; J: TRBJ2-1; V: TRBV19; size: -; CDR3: CASSSGTSYNEQFF; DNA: TGTGCCAGTAGTTCGGGGACATCCTACAATGAGCAGTTCTTC
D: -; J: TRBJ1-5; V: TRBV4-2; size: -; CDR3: CASSQGRRGAQPQHF; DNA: TGTGCCAGCAGCCAAGGCCGACGGGGGGCTCAGCCCCAGCATTTT
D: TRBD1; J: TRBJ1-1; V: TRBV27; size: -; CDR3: CASRTGTGNAFF; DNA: TGTGCCAGCAGGACCGGGACAGGGAACGCTTTCTTT
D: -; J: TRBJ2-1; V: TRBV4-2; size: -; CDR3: CASSQPGGNEQFF; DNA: TGTGCCAGCAGCCAACCCGGCGGGAATGAGCAGTTCTTC
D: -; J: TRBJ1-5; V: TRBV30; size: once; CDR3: CAWSATRWQPQHF; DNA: TGTGCCTGGAGTGCTACGCGTTGGCAGCCCCAGCATTTT
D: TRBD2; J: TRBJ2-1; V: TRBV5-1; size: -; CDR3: CASSLEGLAGLYNEQFF; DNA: TGCGCCAGCAGCTTGGAGGGACTAGCGGGCCTCTACAATGAGCAGTTCTTC
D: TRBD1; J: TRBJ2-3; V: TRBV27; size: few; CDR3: CASSSGQDPTDTQYF; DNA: TGTGCCAGCAGCAGCGGACAGGACCCCACAGATACGCAGTATTTT
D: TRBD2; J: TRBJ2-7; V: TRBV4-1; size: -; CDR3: CASSPQIAREGPRSYEQYF; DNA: TGCGCCAGCAGCCCGCAGATCGCGCGGGAGGGCCCCCGCTCCTACGAGCAGTACTTC
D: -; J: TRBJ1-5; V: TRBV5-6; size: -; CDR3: CASGIGGGPRPQHF; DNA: TGTGCCAGCGGTATAGGCGGTGGCCCTAGGCCCCAGCATTTT
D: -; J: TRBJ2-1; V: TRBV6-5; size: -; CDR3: CASRTIDSSYNEQFF; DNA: TGTGCCAGCAGAACCATTGATAGCTCCTACAATGAGCAGTTCTTC
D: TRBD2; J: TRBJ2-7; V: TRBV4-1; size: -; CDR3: CASSRLTGGRVGEYF; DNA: TGCGCCAGCAGCCGCCTGACTGGCGGGAGGGTCGGGGAGTACTTC
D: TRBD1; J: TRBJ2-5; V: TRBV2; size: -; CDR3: CASRAGGETQYF; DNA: TGTGCCAGCAGGGCAGGGGGAGAGACCCAGTACTTC
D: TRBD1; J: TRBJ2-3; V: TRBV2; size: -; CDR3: CASRMGQSITDTQYF; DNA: TGTGCCAGCAGGATGGGACAGTCTATCACAGATACGCAGTATTTT